The clone carrying this TCR beta chain occurred once. These data originate in a study of neoadjuvant anti-PD-1 for oral cavity cancer. Method: immunoSEQ multiplex PCR; TCRdb's copy keeps in-frame clones and lacks some. Of about 37,000 clones in the sample, about 36% are singletons; the top ten hold roughly 16%. Described time point: after neoadjuvant nivolumab, at surgical resection. Trimming pared 6 bases from V and 6 bases from J, leaving 14 bases between. The CDR3 length is 13 residues. Per germline, CDR1 LNHNV and CDR2 YYDKDF (reference sequence). V gene TRBV15 combines with J gene TRBJ2-5; D not resolved. The receptor was derived from a person aged 40 to 85 with oral cavity squamous cell carcinoma. The sample here was tumor tissue, taken after nivolumab (anti-PD-1) treatment. The CDR3 DNA reads as TGTGCCACCAGTCTCCCCGGTCCGAAGACCCAGTACTTC. Its protein is CATSLPGPKTQYF. The full variable domain, rest sourced from reference TRBV15 and TRBJ2-5, is DAMVIQNPRYQVTQFGKPVTLSCSQTLNHNVMYWYQQKSSQAPKLLFHYYDKDFNNEADTPDNFQSRRPNTSFCFLDIRSPGLGDTAMYLCATSLPGPKTQYFGPGTRLLVL.